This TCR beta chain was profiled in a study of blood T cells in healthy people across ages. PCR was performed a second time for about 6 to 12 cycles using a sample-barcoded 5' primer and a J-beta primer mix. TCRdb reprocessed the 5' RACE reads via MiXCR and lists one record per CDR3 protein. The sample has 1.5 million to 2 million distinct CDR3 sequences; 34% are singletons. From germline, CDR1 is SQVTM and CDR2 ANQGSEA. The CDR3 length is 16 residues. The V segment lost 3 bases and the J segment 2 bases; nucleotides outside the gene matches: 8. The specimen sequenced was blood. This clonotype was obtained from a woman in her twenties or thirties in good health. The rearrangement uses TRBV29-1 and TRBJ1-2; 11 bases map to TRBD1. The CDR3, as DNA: TGCAGCGTTGACCGACCAGGACAGGGGGCGAACTATGGCTACACCTTC. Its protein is CSVDRPGQGANYGYTF. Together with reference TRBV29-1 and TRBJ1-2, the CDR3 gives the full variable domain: SAVISQKPSRDICQRGTSLTIQCQVDSQVTMMFWYRQQPGQSLTLIATANQGSEATYESGFVIDKFPISRPNLTFSTLTVSNMSPEDSSIYLCSVDRPGQGANYGYTFGSGTRLTVV.